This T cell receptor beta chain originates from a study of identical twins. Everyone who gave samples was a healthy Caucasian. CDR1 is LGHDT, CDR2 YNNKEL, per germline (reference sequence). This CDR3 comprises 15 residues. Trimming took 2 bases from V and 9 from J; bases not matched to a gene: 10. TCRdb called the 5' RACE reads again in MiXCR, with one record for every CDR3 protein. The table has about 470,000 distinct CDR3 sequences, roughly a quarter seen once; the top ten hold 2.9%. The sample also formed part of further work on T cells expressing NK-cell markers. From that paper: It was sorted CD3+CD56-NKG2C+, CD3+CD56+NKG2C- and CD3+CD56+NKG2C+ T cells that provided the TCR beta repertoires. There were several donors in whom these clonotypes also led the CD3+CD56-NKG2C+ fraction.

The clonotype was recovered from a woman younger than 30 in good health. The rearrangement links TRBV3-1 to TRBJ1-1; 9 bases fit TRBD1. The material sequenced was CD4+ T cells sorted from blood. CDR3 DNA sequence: TGTGCCAGCAGCCAATCCCTCGGACAGGGGACGAAAGCTTTCTTT. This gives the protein CASSQSLGQGTKAFF.